The source of this TCR beta chain is a study of blood T cell repertoires in COVID-19. Whole-study context: Acute and convalescent COVID-19 samples came from the United States, Italy and Spain. Sources were T cells, B-cell-depleted T cells, or PBMCs; the material itself was cDNA or gDNA.

The length of the CDR3 is 14 residues. The germline CDR1 and CDR2 sequences are SGHNT and YYREEE (reference sequence). The J segment lost 8 bases and the V segment lost 5 bases, leaving 11 bases of the junction unmatched. Those enrolled, adults aged roughly 18 to 89 years, came from some 23 US areas. Clinical histories supplied by participants themselves formed the basis of cohort assignment. The table came from immunoSEQ multiplex PCR; TCRdb's copy has only in-frame clones and leaves some out. The top ten hold less than 2% of the sample, which has about 400,000 clones, under 90% seen once. The sequencing input was PBMCs or T cells enriched from blood (not recorded which). The gene calls are TRBV5-4 and TRBJ1-2; 8 nucleotides agree with TRBD1. The clonotype comes from a woman in her thirties who had recovered from COVID-19. DNA of the CDR3: TGTGCCAGCAGATGGCAGGGGGCGTCTGGCGGCTACACCTTC. Encoded protein: CASRWQGASGGYTF.